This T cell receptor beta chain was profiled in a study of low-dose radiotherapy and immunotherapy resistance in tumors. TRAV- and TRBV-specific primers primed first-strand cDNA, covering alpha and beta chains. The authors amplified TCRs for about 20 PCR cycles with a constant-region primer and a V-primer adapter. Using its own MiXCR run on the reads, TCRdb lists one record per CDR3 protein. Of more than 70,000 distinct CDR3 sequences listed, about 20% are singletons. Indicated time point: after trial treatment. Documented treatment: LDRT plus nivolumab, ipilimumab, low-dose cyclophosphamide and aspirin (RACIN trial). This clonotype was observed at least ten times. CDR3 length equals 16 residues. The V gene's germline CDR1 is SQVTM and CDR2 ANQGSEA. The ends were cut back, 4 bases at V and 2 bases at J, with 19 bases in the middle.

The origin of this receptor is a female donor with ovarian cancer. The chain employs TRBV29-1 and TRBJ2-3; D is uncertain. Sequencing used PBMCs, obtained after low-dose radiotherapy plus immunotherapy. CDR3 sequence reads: CSVAHAAPENTDTQYF. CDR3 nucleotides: TGCAGCGTTGCCCACGCAGCCCCGGAAAACACAGATACGCAGTATTTT.